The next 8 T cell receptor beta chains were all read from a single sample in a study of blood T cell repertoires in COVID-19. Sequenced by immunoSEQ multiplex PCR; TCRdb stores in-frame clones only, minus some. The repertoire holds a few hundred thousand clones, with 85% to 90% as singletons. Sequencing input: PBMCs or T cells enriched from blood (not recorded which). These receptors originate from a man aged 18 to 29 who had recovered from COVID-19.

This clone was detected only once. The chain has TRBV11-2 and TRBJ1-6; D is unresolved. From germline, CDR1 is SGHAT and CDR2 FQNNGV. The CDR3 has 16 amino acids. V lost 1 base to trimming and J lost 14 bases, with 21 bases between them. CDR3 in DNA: TGTGCCAGCAGCTTAGTGGCAGTCAAAATGAGGGCATCCCTCCACTTT. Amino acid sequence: CASSLVAVKMRASLHF.

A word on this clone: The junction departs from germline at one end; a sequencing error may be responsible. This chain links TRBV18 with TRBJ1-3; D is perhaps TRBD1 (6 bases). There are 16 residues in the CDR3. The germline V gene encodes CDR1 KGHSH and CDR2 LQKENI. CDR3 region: CASSLPTGRSGNTIYF. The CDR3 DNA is TGTGCCAGTTCACTACCGACAGGCCGCTCTGGAAACACCATATATTTT.

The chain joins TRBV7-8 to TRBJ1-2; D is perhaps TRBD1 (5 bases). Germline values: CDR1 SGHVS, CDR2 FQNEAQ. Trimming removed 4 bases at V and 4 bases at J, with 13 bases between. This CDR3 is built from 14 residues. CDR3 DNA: TGTGCCAGCAGCTCCAGCGGGACCTTCTATGGCTACACCTTC. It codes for CASSSSGTFYGYTF. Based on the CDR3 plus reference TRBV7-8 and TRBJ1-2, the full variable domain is GAGVSQSPRYKVAKRGQDVALRCDPISGHVSLFWYQQALGQGPEFLTYFQNEAQLDKSGLPSDRFFAERPEGSVSTLKIQRTQQEDSAVYLCASSSSGTFYGYTFGSGTRLTVV.

CDR3 DNA: TGTGCCAGCAGCGTAGATGGGCCTTATGGCTACACCTTC. Translating gives CASSVDGPYGYTF. V gene TRBV9 combines with J gene TRBJ1-2; D uncertain. Germline V gives CDR1 SGDLS, CDR2 YYNGEE. CDR3 length: 13 amino acids. V shed 0 bases and J shed 5 bases, with 8 bases lying between them. Full variable domain (missing parts from reference TRBV9 and TRBJ1-2): DSGVTQTPKHLITATGQRVTLRCSPRSGDLSVYWYQQSLDQGLQFLIQYYNGEERAKGNILERFSAQQFPDLHSELNLSSLELGDSALYFCASSVDGPYGYTFGSGTRLTVV.

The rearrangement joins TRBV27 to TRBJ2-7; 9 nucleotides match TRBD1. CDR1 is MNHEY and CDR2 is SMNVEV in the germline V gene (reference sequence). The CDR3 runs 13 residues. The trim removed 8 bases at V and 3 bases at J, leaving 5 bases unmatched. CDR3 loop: CASRSGQGYEQYF. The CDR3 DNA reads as TGTGCCAGCCGATCGGGACAGGGCTACGAGCAGTACTTC.

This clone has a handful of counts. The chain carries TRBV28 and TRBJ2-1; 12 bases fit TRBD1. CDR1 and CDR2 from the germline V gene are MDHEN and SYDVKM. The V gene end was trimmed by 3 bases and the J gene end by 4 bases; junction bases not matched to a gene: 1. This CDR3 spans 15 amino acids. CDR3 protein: CASSLGQGAYNEQFF. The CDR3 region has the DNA TGTGCCAGCAGTTTGGGACAGGGGGCTTACAATGAGCAGTTCTTC.

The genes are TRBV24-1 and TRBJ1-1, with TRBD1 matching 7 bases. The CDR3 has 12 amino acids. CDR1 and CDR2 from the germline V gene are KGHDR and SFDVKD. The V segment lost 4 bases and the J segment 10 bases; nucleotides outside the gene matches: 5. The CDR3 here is CATSDYDRAAFF. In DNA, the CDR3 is TGTGCCACCAGTGACTACGACAGGGCAGCTTTCTTT.

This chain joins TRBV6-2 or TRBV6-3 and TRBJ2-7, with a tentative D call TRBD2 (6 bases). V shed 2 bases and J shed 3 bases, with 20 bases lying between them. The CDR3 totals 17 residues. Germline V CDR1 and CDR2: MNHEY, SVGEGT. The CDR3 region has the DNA TGTGCCAGCAGTTACGATGGGGAGGTGACAACCTACTACGAGCAGTACTTC. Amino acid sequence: CASSYDGEVTTYYEQYF.